This passage covers 14 T cell receptor beta chains from one sample sequenced in a study of regulatory T cells in long-lasting Graves disease. Libraries of TCR beta came from iRepertoire HTBI primers plus Arm-PCR of CDR3 regions. TCRdb reprocessed the multiplex PCR reads with MiXCR, giving one entry per CDR3 protein. The sample contains a few hundred thousand distinct CDR3 sequences, about 10% of which appear only once. Time point described: newly diagnosed GD, antithyroid drugs for less than 3 months. PBMC-extracted RNA yielded the TCR library. The data also belong to a second study, concerning T cells in Graves' hyperthyroidism and ophthalmopathy.

Sequencing was performed on peripheral blood mononuclear cells (PBMCs), taken at new diagnosis, from a patient treated with antithyroid drugs. The receptors were gathered from a woman under 30 with Graves disease.

This CDR3 reads CASSVSETYGYTF. The CDR3 DNA reads TGTGCCAGCAGCGTATCGGAGACCTATGGCTACACCTTC. The chain couples TRBV9 to TRBJ1-2; the D is unclear. The CDR3 totals 13 residues. Per the germline V gene, CDR1 is SGDLS and CDR2 is YYNGEE. The germline V and J ends were trimmed by 1 base and 4 bases, with 8 bases remaining between them.

On this clonotype itself: A read error is possible here, since a much larger clone lies one base away. Lacking the conserved final phenylalanine or tryptophan, this CDR3 likely reflects a read error. V gene TRBV4-2 combines with J gene TRBJ2-7; no clear D gene. The germline V and J ends were trimmed by 0 bases and 3 bases, with 6 bases remaining between them. This CDR3 spans 13 amino acids. Germline CDR1 LGHNA, CDR2 YNFKEQ. CDR3 amino acids: CASSQESSYEQYL. Written as DNA, the CDR3 is TGTGCCAGCAGCCAAGAATCGAGCTACGAGCAGTACCTC.

This clonotype was counted ten times or more. The rearrangement uses TRBV5-1 and TRBJ2-6, with a possible D match to TRBD1 (6 bases). The CDR3 extends over 19 amino acids. Germline CDR1 is SGHRS and CDR2 is YFSETQ. V was cut by 3 bases and J by 0 bases, with 19 bases left in between. This chain's CDR3 is CASSYVSGTRTSGANVLTF. In nucleotides, the CDR3 is TGCGCCAGCAGCTATGTATCAGGGACAAGAACCTCTGGGGCCAACGTCCTGACTTTC.

This clonotype was counted many times. The CDR3 bases are TGTGCCAGCTCACTTCTTAAGGGAGACGAGCAGTACGTC. Amino acids: CASSLLKGDEQYV. The chain employs TRBV18 and TRBJ2-7, with D possibly TRBD2 on 5 matching bases. V dropped 4 bases and J dropped 5 bases, with 12 bases sitting between them. The V gene's germline CDR1 is KGHSH and CDR2 LQKENI. The CDR3 runs 13 residues.

This clonotype came up many times. The chain couples TRBV27 to TRBJ2-3, with a tentative D call TRBD1 (6 bases). The CDR3 extends over 18 amino acids. V was cut by 3 bases and J by 3 bases, with 22 bases left in between. Germline CDR1 and CDR2: MNHEY and SMNVEV (reference sequence). CDR3 sequence: CASSFRGGFTPGTDTQYF. CDR3 nucleotide sequence: TGTGCCAGCAGTTTCAGGGGTGGTTTTACTCCTGGGACAGATACGCAGTATTTT.

This clonotype occurred many times. This chain connects TRBV7-2 to TRBJ2-5; a possible D gene is TRBD1 (5 bases). Looked up from germline, CDR1 is SGHTA and CDR2 is FQGNSA. CDR3 length: 13 residues. V was clipped by 4 bases and J by 7 bases, with 13 bases between them. The CDR3 spells CASSSPDRGTQYF. The CDR3, as DNA: TGTGCCAGCAGCTCCCCCGACAGAGGGACCCAGTACTTC.

The CDR3 region has the DNA TGTGCCAGCAGCTTGGCCCCGGGACAGGGGGTACAGCCCCAGCATTTT. It is translated as CASSLAPGQGVQPQHF. The J gene is TRBJ1-5, the V gene TRBV7-9; 11 bases fit TRBD1. Germline V gene data show CDR1 as SEHNR and CDR2 as FQNEAQ (reference sequence). The CDR3 consists of 16 residues. V lost 3 bases, J lost 7 bases, and 8 bases stayed unmatched.

In its sample, this clonotype was seen many times. The chain couples TRBV12-5 to TRBJ1-6, with 8 bases identical to TRBD1. V lost 6 bases to trimming and J lost 0 bases; unmatched junction nucleotides: 7. Germline CDR1 and CDR2: LGHNT and FRNRAP. The CDR3 extends over 17 amino acids. Here the CDR3 DNA reads TGTGCTAGTGGCCCGGACAGGGCGAGCTCCTATAATTCACCCCTCCACTTT. Translating it yields CASGPDRASSYNSPLHF.

This clonotype was seen repeatedly, ten times or more. J is TRBJ1-1 and V is TRBV7-8; a possible D gene is TRBD1 (5 bases). The V end lost 4 bases, the J end lost 3 bases, and 9 bases lay between the germline ends. CDR3 length: 13 residues. Germline assignment: CDR1 SGHVS and CDR2 FQNEAQ. The CDR3 region has the DNA TGTGCCAGCAGCTCGGACATTTACACTGAAGCTTTCTTT. It yields the protein CASSSDIYTEAFF.

The chain recombines TRBV5-5 with TRBJ1-1; the D gene is possibly TRBD1 (6 bases). From germline, CDR1 is SGHKS and CDR2 YYEKEE (reference sequence). Trimming left V 4 bases short and J 6 bases short, with 13 bases between. CDR3 length: 13 residues. The CDR3 protein is CASSLRGKAEAFF. DNA for the CDR3: TGTGCCAGCAGCCTGAGGGGGAAGGCTGAAGCTTTCTTT.

This clonotype was counted at least ten times. The rearrangement links TRBV6-5 to TRBJ1-4; the D gene is possibly TRBD1 (6 bases). The V and J ends lost 2 bases and 3 bases respectively, with 10 bases between them. Germline CDR1 and CDR2: MNHEY and SVGAGI. This CDR3 comprises 15 residues. CDR3 residues: CASSYVGAPNEKLFF. The CDR3 DNA reads as TGTGCCAGCAGTTACGTGGGGGCGCCTAATGAAAAACTGTTTTTT.

Ten or more counts support this clonotype. The chain recombines TRBV11-2 with TRBJ2-5; 8 nucleotides align to TRBD2. Trimming took 5 bases from V and 2 from J; bases not matched to a gene: 4. The CDR3 covers 14 residues. Germline values: CDR1 SGHAT, CDR2 FQNNGV. CDR3 sequence: CASSQAGVQETQYF. For the CDR3, the DNA is TGTGCCAGCAGCCAAGCGGGGGTTCAAGAGACCCAGTACTTC.

This clonotype appeared a few times. V is TRBV7-9 and J is TRBJ1-1; D might be TRBD1 (5 bases). From germline, CDR1 is SEHNR and CDR2 FQNEAQ (reference sequence). V shed 0 bases and J shed 5 bases, with 13 bases lying between them. This CDR3 region has 15 residues. CDR3 amino acids: CASSLAQGAGTEAFF. Written as DNA, the CDR3 is TGTGCCAGCAGCTTAGCCCAGGGCGCAGGGACTGAAGCTTTCTTT.

Points on this clonotype: It may be a read error: a sequence one base away is much more abundant. This chain links TRBV7-3 with TRBJ2-3, with TRBD1 matching over 9 bases. Unmatched junction bases numbered 12, after V lost 1 base and J lost 4 bases. The V gene's germline CDR1 is SGHTA and CDR2 FQGTGA. The CDR3 is made up of 18 amino acids. Here the CDR3 DNA reads TGTGCCAGCAGCTTAAGTCCCTCGACAGGGGGACGGGCAGATACGCAGTATTTT. Translation: CASSLSPSTGGRADTQYF. The full variable domain, completed using reference TRBV7-3 and TRBJ2-3, is GAGVSQTPSNKVTEKGKYVELRCDPISGHTALYWYRQSLGQGPEFLIYFQGTGAADDSGLPNDRFFAVRPEGSVSTLKIQRTERGDSAVYLCASSLSPSTGGRADTQYFGPGTRLTVL.